This T cell receptor (beta chain) was recovered during a study of T cell repertoires in cytomegalovirus infection. One entry per CDR3 protein results from TCRdb running MiXCR on the reads. The sample lists about 400,000 distinct CDR3 sequences, less than 20% seen once, with around 8.6% in the top ten. Points from the study as a whole: Dominating the ex vivo response were TCR beta clonotypes that were CMV-specific and HLA-C-restricted. Using cumulative public TCR beta family frequency, the authors identified those who carried CMV together with the relevant HLA.

The CDR3 length is 16 residues. Trimming removed 4 bases from V and 5 bases from J, with 20 bases in between. Germline assignment: CDR1 MGHRA and CDR2 YSYEKL. In regard to this clonotype: Its matching antigen is unknown.

The receptor was derived from a human donor in good health (CMV status not recorded). Some clones in this sample may be carry-over from other donors' samples. This sequence joins TRBV4-1 and TRBJ1-1; tentatively, D is TRBD1 (6 bases). Sequencing used PBMCs. The CDR3 DNA sequence: TGCGCCAGCAGCCGCAGACCTACAGGGATAGGGACTGAAGCTTTCTTT. Amino acids: CASSRRPTGIGTEAFF.